These 12 T cell receptor beta chains came from one sample sequenced in a study of blood T cell repertoires in COVID-19. Some clones are missing from TCRdb's copy, which holds only in-frame ones; the method was immunoSEQ multiplex PCR. The sample includes around 68,000 clones, about nine tenths of them seen just once. Specimen: peripheral blood. The source of these receptors is a man aged 45-65 years with active COVID-19.

This clone was picked up a small number of times. V gene TRBV6-5 combines with J gene TRBJ2-7, with D possibly being TRBD2 (6 bases). This CDR3 spans 15 amino acids. Per germline, CDR1 MNHEY and CDR2 SVGAGI. The germline V and J ends were trimmed by 7 bases and 0 bases, with 16 bases remaining between them. The CDR3 region has the DNA TGTGCCAGCACCCTCCGGGACTCTAGCTCCTACGAGCAGTACTTC. Translation: CASTLRDSSSYEQYF.

Here the CDR3 DNA reads TGTGCCAGCAGTTTCACATTTATCCCGGGACAGGGGGCGCGAGGACCTGAAAAACTGTTTTTT. It encodes CASSFTFIPGQGARGPEKLFF. The chain joins TRBV28 to TRBJ1-4; TRBD1 aligns across 12 bases. Germline lookup yields CDR1 MDHEN and CDR2 SYDVKM. V was clipped by 3 bases and J by 7 bases; unmatched bases: 21. The CDR3 runs to 21 residues.

The rearrangement uses TRBV6-1 and TRBJ1-3; a weak D match, TRBD1 (6 bases). Germline V gene sequence: CDR1 MNHNS, CDR2 SASEGT. With 3 bases removed from V and 0 bases from J, the gap between germline ends came to 12 bases. CDR3 length: 16 residues. The CDR3 DNA follows: TGTGCCAGCAGTGACTACAGGGCCCTCTCTGGAAACACCATATATTTT. Translation gives CASSDYRALSGNTIYF.

As concerns this clone: Other DNA variants within this sample encode the same CDR3. The CDR3: CASSLQGSNQPQHF. The CDR3, as DNA: TGTGCCAGCAGCTTGCAGGGGAGCAATCAGCCCCAGCATTTT. The rearrangement links TRBV11-2 to TRBJ1-5, with a tentative D call TRBD1 (6 bases). The germline CDR1 and CDR2 sequences are SGHAT and FQNNGV. The CDR3 loop spans 14 amino acids. Between the trimmed V and J ends, which lost 3 bases and 1 base, there was a span of 7 bases.

This clone was seen a handful of times. The V and J genes are TRBV28 and TRBJ2-7; TRBD2 matches at 13 bases. Germline V gives CDR1 MDHEN, CDR2 SYDVKM. This CDR3 has 16 amino acids. J was trimmed by 3 bases and V by 6 bases; bases with no gene match: 8. The DNA of the CDR3 is TGTGCCAGCAGCCGAACTAGCGGGGGGGCCTTCTACGAGCAGTACTTC. This translates into CASSRTSGGAFYEQYF.

The chain recombines TRBV6-2 or TRBV6-3 with TRBJ1-6, with TRBD1 identical over 10 bases. The CDR3 totals 17 residues. V lost 4 bases to trimming and J lost 6 bases; unmatched junction nucleotides: 9. The germline V gene has CDR1 MNHEY and CDR2 SVGEGT. The CDR3 sequence: CASSSRTGGMFNSPLHF. CDR3 DNA: TGTGCCAGCAGTTCCCGGACAGGGGGTATGTTTAATTCACCCCTCCACTTT.

The rearrangement uses TRBV5-1 and TRBJ1-4, with D possibly matching TRBD1 (5 bases). The CDR3 has 16 residues. Trimming cost V 0 bases and J 2 bases, with 11 bases left between them. Looked up from germline, CDR1 is SGHRS and CDR2 is YFSETQ. The CDR3: CASSLVPGNTNEKLFF. As DNA, the CDR3 is TGCGCCAGCAGCTTGGTCCCAGGGAATACTAATGAAAAACTGTTTTTT.

The chain employs TRBV13 and TRBJ1-1, with D tentatively TRBD1 (5 bases). The CDR3 totals 16 residues. V lost 2 bases, J lost 1 base, and 14 bases lay in between. Germline CDR1 reads PRHDT; CDR2 reads FYEKMQ (reference sequence). CDR3 DNA sequence: TGTGCCAGCAGCTTAAAACGGGGGAGTACGAACACTGAAGCTTTCTTT. Its translation is CASSLKRGSTNTEAFF.

Turning to this clone: An end of the junction does not agree with germline; a read error may underlie this. This chain links TRBV5-1 with TRBJ2-7, with 9 bases that match TRBD1. The CDR3 totals 16 residues. Germline assignment: CDR1 SGHRS and CDR2 YFSETQ. CDR3 region: CASSPLDRGDSYEQCF. The CDR3 coding sequence is TGCGCCAGCAGCCCCTTAGACAGGGGGGACTCCTACGAGCAGTGCTTC.

The chain's CDR3 is CASGLDRGNYNEQFF. The CDR3, as DNA: TGTGCTAGTGGTTTGGACAGGGGAAACTACAATGAGCAGTTCTTC. V usage is TRBV12-5 and J usage is TRBJ2-1; TRBD1 aligns across 7 bases. Germline V gene sequence: CDR1 LGHNT, CDR2 FRNRAP. V trimming: 1 base; J trimming: 3 bases; junction bases outside the gene matches: 3. The CDR3 spans 15 residues.

The V call is TRBV5-1, the J call TRBJ1-6; D might be TRBD1 (6 bases). There are 13 residues in the CDR3. V lost 2 bases, J lost 10 bases, and 10 bases lay in between. The V gene's germline CDR1 is SGHRS and CDR2 YFSETQ. CDR3 residues: CASSFEGDSPLHF. The DNA of the CDR3 is TGCGCCAGCAGCTTCGAGGGGGACTCACCCCTCCACTTT.

The rearrangement uses TRBV3-1 (or the pseudogene TRBV3-2) and TRBJ1-2, with a weak D call TRBD1 (6 bases). CDR1 and CDR2 from the germline V gene are LGHDT and YNNKEL (reference sequence). This CDR3 has 13 amino acids. Deletions cut 4 bases from V and 10 bases from J, with 16 bases between. The CDR3 spells CASSPAQGRNYTF. In DNA, the CDR3 is TGTGCCAGCAGCCCTGCGCAGGGGAGAAACTACACCTTC.